This T cell receptor (beta chain) was sequenced in a study of T-cell reconstitution after alpha-beta-depleted transplantation in children. The CDR3 has 15 residues. Germline-derived CDR1 and CDR2 are SGHRS and YFSETQ. V lost 0 bases and J lost 1, with 10 bases in between. Broader study findings: T-cell numbers and diversity, one year after transplant, stemmed largely from T cells that were newly produced. Expanded clones from the graft, numbering several hundred, reportedly supplied alpha-beta T cells about two months after transplant.

Construction of the TCRbeta library involved unique molecular identifiers. TCRdb passed the PCR reads through MiXCR, listing each CDR3 protein once. The sample yields 200,000 to 250,000 distinct CDR3 sequences, around 9.2% seen once. In its sample, this clonotype was seen once. The antigen is undetermined. V gene TRBV5-1 combines with J gene TRBJ2-5, with a weak D call TRBD2 (5 bases). This sequence originates from a male patient aged 2 to 9 who had a stem cell transplant for acute myeloid leukemia, so the T cells may come from the graft donor. The source material was PBMCs, mostly from graft donor cells, sampled 360 days after TCRalphabeta/CD19-depleted stem cell transplant. CDR3 coding DNA: TGCGCCAGCAGCTTGGGACTAATCCCCCAAGAGACCCAGTACTTC. It encodes CASSLGLIPQETQYF. The whole variable domain, filled in from reference TRBV5-1 and TRBJ2-5, reads KAGVTQTPRYLIKTRGQQVTLSCSPISGHRSVSWYQQTPGQGLQFLFEYFSETQRNKGNFPGRFSGRQFSNSRSEMNVSTLELGDSALYLCASSLGLIPQETQYFGPGTRLLVL.